These T cell receptor beta chains were read from a single sample in a study of blood T cell repertoires in COVID-19. Only in-frame clones appear in the TCRdb table, and some are missing; sequencing was by immunoSEQ multiplex PCR. The sample has around 98,000 clones, about 85% seen once. Sequencing was performed on peripheral blood. The receptor set was obtained from a man aged 65 to 85 with acute or convalescent COVID-19. CDR3s include the opening cysteine and the closing phenylalanine or tryptophan. The listing skips clone size in some rows; elsewhere it reads once, few, many or a size class.

TRBV3-1/TRBV3-2,.,TRBJ2-7,CASSRDSRYEQYF
TRBV6-1,.,TRBJ2-1,CASSEAETGTNEQFF
TRBV9,.,TRBJ1-1,CASSVAPGKSSGTEAFF
TRBV7-9,once,TRBJ1-1,CASSLTGGSEAFF
TRBV19,.,TRBJ1-1,CASQTDRANTEAFF
TRBV7-6,.,TRBJ2-2,CASRGRRDTGELFF
TRBV14,.,TRBJ1-4,CASSQSGYNEKLFF
TRBV15,.,TRBJ1-1,CATSRDMAGANTEAFF
TRBV19,.,TRBJ1-4,CASSKSTGHEKLFF
TRBV2,.,TRBJ1-6,CASSVGQGGSPLHF
TRBV20-1,once,TRBJ2-3,CSASRGNTDTQYF
TRBV5-1,.,TRBJ1-3,CASSEQGSPGNTIYF
TRBV9,.,TRBJ1-2,CASSPGTEPYGYTF
TRBV28,.,TRBJ2-5,CASSRTGILETQYF
TRBV3-1/TRBV3-2,.,TRBJ1-5,CASSQDNRENQPQHF
TRBV6-5,.,TRBJ1-5,CASSPARGQPQHF
TRBV10-1,.,TRBJ2-3,CASSEESGDTQYF
TRBV19,.,TRBJ2-5,CASSIRSGGAGETQYF
TRBV7-3,few,TRBJ2-7,CASSQTGGLDEQYF
TRBV11-3,.,TRBJ2-1,CASSESPGNDEQFF
TRBV10-3,.,TRBJ2-3,CAISETSGAGTDTQYF
TRBV19,.,TRBJ1-1,CASSMGPVAEAFF
TRBV5-1,.,TRBJ2-3,CASSSNRGISTDTQYF
TRBV21-1,.,TRBJ2-7,CASSIGVEATYEQYF
TRBV4-2,.,TRBJ2-7,CASSLGDRDYEQYF
TRBV27,.,TRBJ2-3,CASRTSGGATDTQYF
TRBV19,.,TRBJ1-5,CASSRQQGGNSNQPQHF
TRBV6-2/TRBV6-3,.,TRBJ1-2,CASSYSGQHLGYGYTF